This TCR beta chain was recorded in a study of blood T cells in healthy people across ages. The study, taken as a whole, reports: Donor CMV infection status was unknown, possibly confounding age-related changes in expanded clonotypes.

There are a few counts of this clonotype. As yet, its antigen is unknown. A sample-barcoded 5' primer and a J-beta primer mix were used in a second PCR of about 6 to 12 cycles. Every single cDNA molecule received a tag from a template-switch adaptor with 12 random nucleotides. TCRdb called the 5' RACE reads again in MiXCR, with one record for every CDR3 protein. The repertoire consists of approximately 730,000 distinct CDR3 sequences, with about 40% occurring once and the leading ten covering less than 25%. The sequence derives from a woman in her sixties or seventies in good health. The material sequenced was blood.

The CDR3 loop reads CASSWGSGGANNEQFF. For the CDR3, the DNA is TGCGCCAGCAGCTGGGGTTCGGGAGGGGCTAACAATGAGCAGTTCTTC. This chain links TRBV5-1 with TRBJ2-1; 8 nucleotides match TRBD2. The CDR3 has 16 amino acids. J was trimmed by 5 bases and V by 3 bases; bases with no gene match: 10. CDR1 and CDR2 from the germline V gene are SGHRS and YFSETQ.